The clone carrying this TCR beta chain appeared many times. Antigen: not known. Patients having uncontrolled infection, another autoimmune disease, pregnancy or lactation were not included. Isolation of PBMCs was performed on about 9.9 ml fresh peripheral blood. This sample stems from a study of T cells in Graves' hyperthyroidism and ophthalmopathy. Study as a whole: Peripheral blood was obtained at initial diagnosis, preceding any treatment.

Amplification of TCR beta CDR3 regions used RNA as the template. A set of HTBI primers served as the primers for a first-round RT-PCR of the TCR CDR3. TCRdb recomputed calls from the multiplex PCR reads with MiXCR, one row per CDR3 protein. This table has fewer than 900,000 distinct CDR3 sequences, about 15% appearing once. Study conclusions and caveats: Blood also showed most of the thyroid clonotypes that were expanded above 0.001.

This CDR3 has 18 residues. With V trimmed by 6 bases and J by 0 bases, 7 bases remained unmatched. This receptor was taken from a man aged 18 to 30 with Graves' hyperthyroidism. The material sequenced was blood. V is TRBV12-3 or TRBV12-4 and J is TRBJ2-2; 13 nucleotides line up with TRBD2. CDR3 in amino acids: CASRPGLAGDPNTGELFF. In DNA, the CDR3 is TGTGCCAGCAGACCAGGACTAGCGGGAGACCCGAACACCGGGGAGCTGTTTTTT.